The rows below give T cell receptor beta chains drawn from one sample of a study of early T cells in non-severe SARS-CoV-2 infection. TCRdb analysed the 5' RACE reads with MiXCR anew, one entry per CDR3 protein. Of 25,000 to 35,000 distinct CDR3 sequences listed, roughly 5.9% are singletons. The specimen sequenced was whole blood. The receptors originated from an adult who was a healthcare worker with PCR-confirmed SARS-CoV-2 infection or an uninfected control (not recorded which). Both conserved end residues are part of each CDR3. Each record gives: clone size, V gene, J gene, D gene, CDR3 protein, CDR3 DNA. The D gene is left open where the match is weak. Some rows have no size entry. The others give once, few or many, or a class for an expanded clone.

clone_size: many; v_call: TRBV24-1; j_call: TRBJ2-3; d_call: NA; cdr3_aa: CATSDLPPTDTQYF; cdr3_nt: TGTGCCACCAGTGATCTCCCCCCGACAGATACGCAGTATTTT
clone_size: many; v_call: TRBV3-1; j_call: TRBJ2-1; d_call: NA; cdr3_aa: CASSQLSIVDEQFF; cdr3_nt: TGTGCCAGCAGCCAACTGTCGATTGTCGATGAGCAGTTCTTC
clone_size: many; v_call: TRBV6-5; j_call: TRBJ2-5; d_call: TRBD1; cdr3_aa: CASSSTGTGEKTQYF; cdr3_nt: TGTGCCAGCAGCTCCACCGGGACAGGGGAAAAGACCCAGTACTTC
clone_size: many; v_call: TRBV18; j_call: TRBJ2-1; d_call: NA; cdr3_aa: CASSPPERQIGQFF; cdr3_nt: TGTGCCAGCTCACCACCGGAACGGCAGATTGGGCAGTTCTTC
clone_size: NA; v_call: TRBV2; j_call: TRBJ2-7; d_call: NA; cdr3_aa: CASGPGHPPYEQYF; cdr3_nt: TGTGCCAGCGGGCCGGGACACCCTCCCTACGAGCAGTACTTC
clone_size: many; v_call: TRBV5-4; j_call: TRBJ2-5; d_call: TRBD2; cdr3_aa: CASSRGRRTSGREETQYF; cdr3_nt: TGTGCCAGCAGCCGCGGTCGTCGGACTAGCGGGAGGGAAGAGACCCAGTACTTC
clone_size: many; v_call: TRBV7-9; j_call: TRBJ2-3; d_call: NA; cdr3_aa: CASSPRGPDTQYF; cdr3_nt: TGTGCCAGCAGCCCTCGGGGCCCAGATACGCAGTATTTT
clone_size: many; v_call: TRBV11-2; j_call: TRBJ2-3; d_call: NA; cdr3_aa: CASSLQSADTQYF; cdr3_nt: TGTGCCAGCAGCTTGCAGTCAGCAGATACGCAGTATTTT
clone_size: many; v_call: TRBV10-3; j_call: TRBJ2-3; d_call: NA; cdr3_aa: CACKTEGSTDTQYF; cdr3_nt: TGTGCCTGCAAGACGGAAGGTAGCACAGATACGCAGTATTTT
clone_size: many; v_call: TRBV28; j_call: TRBJ2-7; d_call: TRBD1; cdr3_aa: CASSSPGTAIFEQYF; cdr3_nt: TGTGCCAGCAGTTCCCCCGGGACAGCTATCTTCGAGCAGTACTTC
clone_size: many; v_call: TRBV11-2; j_call: TRBJ2-5; d_call: NA; cdr3_aa: CASSSGTPRTETQYF; cdr3_nt: TGTGCCAGCAGCTCCGGGACACCACGAACAGAGACCCAGTACTTC
clone_size: many; v_call: TRBV9; j_call: TRBJ2-1; d_call: NA; cdr3_aa: CASSVRDQTYNEQFF; cdr3_nt: TGTGCCAGCAGCGTCAGGGACCAAACCTACAATGAGCAGTTCTTC
clone_size: many; v_call: TRBV5-1; j_call: TRBJ2-1; d_call: TRBD2; cdr3_aa: CASSSVAGDWNEQFF; cdr3_nt: TGCGCCAGCAGCTCGGTAGCGGGAGATTGGAATGAGCAGTTCTTC
clone_size: many; v_call: TRBV12-3/TRBV12-4; j_call: TRBJ2-2; d_call: TRBD1; cdr3_aa: CASRSRQGRTGELFF; cdr3_nt: TGTGCCAGCCGATCGAGACAGGGGCGTACCGGGGAGCTGTTTTTT
clone_size: few; v_call: TRBV20-1; j_call: TRBJ1-2; d_call: NA; cdr3_aa: CSASVTQNYGYTF; cdr3_nt: TGCAGTGCTAGCGTGACTCAAAACTATGGCTACACCTTC
clone_size: NA; v_call: TRBV3-1; j_call: TRBJ2-7; d_call: NA; cdr3_aa: CASSRTRAYEQYF; cdr3_nt: TGTGCCAGCAGCCGGACAAGGGCCTACGAGCAGTACTTC
clone_size: few; v_call: TRBV28; j_call: TRBJ1-2; d_call: NA; cdr3_aa: CASRRDVYGYTF; cdr3_nt: TGTGCCAGCAGAAGGGACGTCTATGGCTACACCTTC
clone_size: many; v_call: TRBV7-8; j_call: TRBJ2-3; d_call: TRBD2; cdr3_aa: CASSFWTSVDTQYF; cdr3_nt: TGTGCCAGCAGCTTTTGGACTAGCGTAGATACGCAGTATTTT
clone_size: NA; v_call: TRBV19; j_call: TRBJ2-5; d_call: TRBD1; cdr3_aa: CASSGDRGFGTQYF; cdr3_nt: TGTGCCAGTAGTGGGGACAGGGGTTTTGGGACCCAGTACTTC
clone_size: few; v_call: TRBV6-1; j_call: TRBJ1-3; d_call: NA; cdr3_aa: CASSADYGSGNTIYF; cdr3_nt: TGTGCCAGCAGTGCTGACTATGGGTCTGGAAACACCATATATTTT
clone_size: many; v_call: TRBV5-1; j_call: TRBJ2-3; d_call: NA; cdr3_aa: CASSLGKDFTDTQYF; cdr3_nt: TGCGCCAGCAGCTTGGGAAAGGACTTCACAGATACGCAGTATTTT
clone_size: many; v_call: TRBV6-5; j_call: TRBJ2-1; d_call: NA; cdr3_aa: CASSPTLLNEQFF; cdr3_nt: TGTGCCAGCAGTCCTACCTTACTAAATGAGCAGTTCTTC
clone_size: few; v_call: TRBV11-2; j_call: TRBJ2-3; d_call: NA; cdr3_aa: CASSLPGGSTDTQYF; cdr3_nt: TGTGCCAGCAGCTTACCAGGCGGGAGCACAGATACGCAGTATTTT
clone_size: NA; v_call: TRBV4-1; j_call: TRBJ2-1; d_call: TRBD2; cdr3_aa: CASSPSGRNNEQFF; cdr3_nt: TGCGCCAGCAGCCCTAGCGGGAGGAACAATGAGCAGTTCTTC
clone_size: NA; v_call: TRBV28; j_call: TRBJ2-7; d_call: TRBD2; cdr3_aa: CASSPPSTSSHEQYF; cdr3_nt: TGTGCCAGCAGTCCTCCTTCGACTAGCAGCCACGAGCAGTACTTC
clone_size: many; v_call: TRBV12-3/TRBV12-4; j_call: TRBJ2-6; d_call: TRBD1; cdr3_aa: CASRQDRGSGSSGANVLTF; cdr3_nt: TGTGCCAGCAGACAGGACAGGGGGAGTGGTAGCTCTGGGGCCAACGTCCTGACTTTC
clone_size: many; v_call: TRBV18; j_call: TRBJ2-5; d_call: NA; cdr3_aa: CASSSGILYQETQYF; cdr3_nt: TGTGCCAGCTCATCAGGGATACTGTACCAAGAGACCCAGTACTTC
clone_size: many; v_call: TRBV5-1; j_call: TRBJ2-5; d_call: TRBD2; cdr3_aa: CASSLDGTSALQETQYF; cdr3_nt: TGCGCCAGCAGCTTGGATGGGACTAGCGCATTACAAGAGACCCAGTACTTC
clone_size: many; v_call: TRBV6-6; j_call: TRBJ1-2; d_call: NA; cdr3_aa: CASSYSQDGYTF; cdr3_nt: TGTGCCAGCAGTTACTCCCAAGATGGCTACACCTTC
clone_size: few; v_call: TRBV12-3/TRBV12-4; j_call: TRBJ2-5; d_call: TRBD2; cdr3_aa: CASSRTSGTQETQYF; cdr3_nt: TGTGCCAGCAGCCGGACTAGCGGGACACAAGAGACCCAGTACTTC
clone_size: many; v_call: TRBV5-4; j_call: TRBJ2-5; d_call: NA; cdr3_aa: CASSLGLVETQYF; cdr3_nt: TGTGCCAGCAGCTTGGGATTGGTCGAGACCCAGTACTTC
clone_size: NA; v_call: TRBV29-1; j_call: TRBJ2-1; d_call: TRBD2; cdr3_aa: CSVGAGGNEQFF; cdr3_nt: TGCAGCGTTGGAGCGGGAGGTAATGAGCAGTTCTTC
clone_size: NA; v_call: TRBV7-9; j_call: TRBJ2-6; d_call: NA; cdr3_aa: CASRPGLGPSGANVLTF; cdr3_nt: TGTGCCAGCAGACCGGGACTTGGACCCTCTGGGGCCAACGTCCTGACTTTC
clone_size: NA; v_call: TRBV18; j_call: TRBJ2-1; d_call: TRBD2; cdr3_aa: CASSPQTSGSHEQFF; cdr3_nt: TGTGCCAGCTCACCACAGACTAGCGGGAGCCATGAGCAGTTCTTC
clone_size: NA; v_call: TRBV11-2; j_call: TRBJ2-1; d_call: TRBD2; cdr3_aa: CASSQPGLASGIAYNEQFF; cdr3_nt: TGTGCCAGCAGCCAACCGGGACTAGCGTCAGGGATAGCCTACAATGAGCAGTTCTTC
clone_size: many; v_call: TRBV29-1; j_call: TRBJ2-3; d_call: NA; cdr3_aa: CSVERETDTQYF; cdr3_nt: TGCAGCGTTGAGAGGGAAACAGATACGCAGTATTTT
clone_size: NA; v_call: TRBV28; j_call: TRBJ1-1; d_call: TRBD1; cdr3_aa: CASSLRTGGLNTEAFF; cdr3_nt: TGTGCCAGCAGTTTAAGGACAGGGGGCTTGAACACTGAAGCTTTCTTT
clone_size: many; v_call: TRBV7-9; j_call: TRBJ1-2; d_call: TRBD1; cdr3_aa: CASSTGVTGGGYTF; cdr3_nt: TGTGCCAGCAGCACAGGCGTCACAGGGGGTGGCTACACCTTC
clone_size: NA; v_call: TRBV11-1; j_call: TRBJ2-3; d_call: NA; cdr3_aa: CASSRLPTDTQYF; cdr3_nt: TGTGCCAGCAGCCGACTGCCCACAGATACGCAGTATTTT
clone_size: many; v_call: TRBV7-8; j_call: TRBJ2-7; d_call: TRBD1; cdr3_aa: CASSWGDRAYEQYF; cdr3_nt: TGTGCCAGCAGCTGGGGGGACAGGGCCTACGAGCAGTACTTC
clone_size: many; v_call: TRBV25-1; j_call: TRBJ1-5; d_call: TRBD1; cdr3_aa: CASSGRQGLDNQPQHF; cdr3_nt: TGTGCCAGCAGTGGTCGACAGGGGTTGGACAATCAGCCCCAGCATTTT
clone_size: many; v_call: TRBV28; j_call: TRBJ2-1; d_call: NA; cdr3_aa: CASSRGLYMSDRRDEQFF; cdr3_nt: TGTGCCAGCAGCCGTGGACTATACATGTCCGATAGGAGGGATGAGCAGTTCTTC